This T cell receptor (beta chain) was retrieved from a study of CD8 T cells in ankylosing spondylitis. General study points: Some motif variants had been reported before (in reactive arthritis synovial fluid and blood).

CDR3 size: 14 residues. V shed 1 base and J shed 5 bases, with 12 bases lying between them. CDR1 is SGHVS, CDR2 FQNEAQ, per germline. Libraries of TCR beta came from quantitative 5'-RACE with molecular barcodes. MiXCR, applied by TCRdb to the 5' RACE reads, yields one record per CDR3 protein. Of under 200,000 distinct CDR3 sequences in the sample, approximately 9.9% are singletons; the top ten hold around 16%. This clonotype was found a few times. Its antigen is unknown. This TCR was sampled from a female donor with ankylosing spondylitis or in good health (not recorded which). The specimen sequenced was blood, either unsorted or a sorted T cell fraction (not recorded which). This chain connects TRBV7-8 to TRBJ2-7, with D tentatively TRBD1 (6 bases). The CDR3 DNA reads as TGTGCCAGCAGCTTAGAACAGGGCAAGGACGAGCAGTACTTC. It codes for CASSLEQGKDEQYF. The full variable domain, rest sourced from reference TRBV7-8 and TRBJ2-7, is GAGVSQSPRYKVAKRGQDVALRCDPISGHVSLFWYQQALGQGPEFLTYFQNEAQLDKSGLPSDRFFAERPEGSVSTLKIQRTQQEDSAVYLCASSLEQGKDEQYFGPGTRLTVT.